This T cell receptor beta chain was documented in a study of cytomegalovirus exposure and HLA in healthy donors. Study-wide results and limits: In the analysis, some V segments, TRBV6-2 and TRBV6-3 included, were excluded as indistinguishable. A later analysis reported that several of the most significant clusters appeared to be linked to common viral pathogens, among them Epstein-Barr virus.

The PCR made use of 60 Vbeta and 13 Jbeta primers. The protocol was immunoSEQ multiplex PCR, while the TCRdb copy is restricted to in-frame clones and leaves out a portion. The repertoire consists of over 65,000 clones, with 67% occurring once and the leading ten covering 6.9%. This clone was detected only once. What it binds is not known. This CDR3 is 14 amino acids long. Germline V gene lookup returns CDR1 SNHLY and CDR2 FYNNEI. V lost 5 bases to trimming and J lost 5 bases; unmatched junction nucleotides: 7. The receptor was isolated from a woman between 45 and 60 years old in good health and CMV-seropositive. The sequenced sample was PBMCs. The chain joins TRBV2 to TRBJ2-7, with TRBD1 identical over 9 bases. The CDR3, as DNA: TGTGCCAGCAGTCCGGGACAGGGAGGGGACGAGCAGTACTTC. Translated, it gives CASSPGQGGDEQYF. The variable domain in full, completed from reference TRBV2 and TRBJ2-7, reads EPEVTQTPSHQVTQMGQEVILRCVPISNHLYFYWYRQILGQKVEFLVSFYNNEISEKSEIFDDQFSVERPDGSNFTLKIRSTKLEDSAMYFCASSPGQGGDEQYFGPGTRLTVT.